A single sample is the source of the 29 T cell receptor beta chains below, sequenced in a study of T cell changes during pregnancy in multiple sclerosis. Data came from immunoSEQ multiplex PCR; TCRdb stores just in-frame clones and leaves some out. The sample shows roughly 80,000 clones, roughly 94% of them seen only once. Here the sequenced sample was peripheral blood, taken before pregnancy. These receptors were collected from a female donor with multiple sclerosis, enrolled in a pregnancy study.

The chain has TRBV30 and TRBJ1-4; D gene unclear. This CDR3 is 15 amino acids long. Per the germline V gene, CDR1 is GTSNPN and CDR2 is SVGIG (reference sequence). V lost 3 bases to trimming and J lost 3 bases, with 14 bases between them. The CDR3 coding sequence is TGTGCCTGGAGGGCCATGGAGGTCTCTAATGAAAAACTGTTTTTT. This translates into CAWRAMEVSNEKLFF.

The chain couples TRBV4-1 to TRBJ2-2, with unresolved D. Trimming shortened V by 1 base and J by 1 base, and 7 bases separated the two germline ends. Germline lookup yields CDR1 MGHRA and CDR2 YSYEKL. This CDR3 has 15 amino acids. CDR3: CASSQGAKNTGELFF. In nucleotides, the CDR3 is TGCGCCAGCAGCCAAGGGGCGAAGAACACCGGGGAGCTGTTTTTT.

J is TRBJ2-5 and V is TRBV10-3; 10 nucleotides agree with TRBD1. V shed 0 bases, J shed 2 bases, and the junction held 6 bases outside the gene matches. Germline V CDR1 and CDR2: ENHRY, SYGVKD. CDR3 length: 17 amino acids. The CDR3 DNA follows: TGTGCCATCAGTGAGTCGGCGTGGACAGGGGGGCAAGAGACCCAGTACTTC. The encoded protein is CAISESAWTGGQETQYF.

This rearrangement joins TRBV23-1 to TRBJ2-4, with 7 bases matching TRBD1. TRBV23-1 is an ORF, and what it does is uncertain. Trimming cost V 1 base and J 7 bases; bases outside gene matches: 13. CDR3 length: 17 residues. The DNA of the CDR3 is TGCGCCAGCAGTCAATGTCGACAGGGAAAGGGTCGGAACATTCAGTACTTC. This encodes CASSQCRQGKGRNIQYF.

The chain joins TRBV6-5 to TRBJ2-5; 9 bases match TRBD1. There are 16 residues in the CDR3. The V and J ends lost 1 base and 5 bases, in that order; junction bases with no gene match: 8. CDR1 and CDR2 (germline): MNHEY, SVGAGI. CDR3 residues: CASSYFTGTGRETQYF. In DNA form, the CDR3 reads TGTGCCAGCAGTTACTTCACAGGGACAGGGCGGGAGACCCAGTACTTC.

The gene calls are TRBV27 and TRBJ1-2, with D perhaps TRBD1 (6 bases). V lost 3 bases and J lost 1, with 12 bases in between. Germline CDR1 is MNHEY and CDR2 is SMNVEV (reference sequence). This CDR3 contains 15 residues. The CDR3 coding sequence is TGTGCCAGCAGTTTGTCCGGACAGATTAACTATGGCTACACCTTC. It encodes CASSLSGQINYGYTF.

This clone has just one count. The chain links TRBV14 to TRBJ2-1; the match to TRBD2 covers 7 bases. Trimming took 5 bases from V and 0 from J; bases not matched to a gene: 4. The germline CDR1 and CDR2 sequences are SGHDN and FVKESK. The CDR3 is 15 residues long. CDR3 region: CASSARGSSYNEQFF. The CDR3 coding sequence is TGTGCCAGCAGCGCGCGGGGGAGCTCCTACAATGAGCAGTTCTTC.

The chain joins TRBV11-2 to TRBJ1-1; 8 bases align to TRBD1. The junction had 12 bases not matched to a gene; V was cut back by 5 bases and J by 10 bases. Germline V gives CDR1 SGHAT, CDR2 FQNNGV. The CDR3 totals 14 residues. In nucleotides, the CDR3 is TGTGCCAGCAGCATGGGGACAGGCGGGTTTGGAGCTTTCTTT. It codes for CASSMGTGGFGAFF. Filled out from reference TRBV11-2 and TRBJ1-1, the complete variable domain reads EAGVAQSPRYKIIEKRQSVAFWCNPISGHATLYWYQQILGQGPKLLIQFQNNGVVDDSQLPKDRFSAERLKGVDSTLKIQPAKLEDSAVYLCASSMGTGGFGAFFGQGTRLTVV.

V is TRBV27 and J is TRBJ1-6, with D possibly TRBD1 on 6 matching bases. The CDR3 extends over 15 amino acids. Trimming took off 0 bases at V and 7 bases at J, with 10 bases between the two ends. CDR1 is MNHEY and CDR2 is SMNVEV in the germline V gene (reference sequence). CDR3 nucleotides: TGTGCCAGCAGTTTATCGGCTCAGGGGAATTCACCCCTCCACTTT. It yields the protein CASSLSAQGNSPLHF.

CDR3 DNA sequence: TGTGCCAGCAGCTCGAGGAGTCTGATGTTTTCACCCCTCCACTTT. Translated, it gives CASSSRSLMFSPLHF. The V gene is TRBV14, the J gene TRBJ1-6; no clear D. With 5 bases removed from V and 9 bases from J, the gap between germline ends came to 17 bases. Germline assignment: CDR1 SGHDN and CDR2 FVKESK. This CDR3 spans 15 amino acids.

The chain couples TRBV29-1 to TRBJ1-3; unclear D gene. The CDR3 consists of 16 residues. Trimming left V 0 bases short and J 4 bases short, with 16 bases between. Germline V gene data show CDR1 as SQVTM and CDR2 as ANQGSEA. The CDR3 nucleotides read TGCAGCGTTGAAGAAAAGCCGGCCGGGTCCGGAAACACCATATATTTT. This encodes CSVEEKPAGSGNTIYF.

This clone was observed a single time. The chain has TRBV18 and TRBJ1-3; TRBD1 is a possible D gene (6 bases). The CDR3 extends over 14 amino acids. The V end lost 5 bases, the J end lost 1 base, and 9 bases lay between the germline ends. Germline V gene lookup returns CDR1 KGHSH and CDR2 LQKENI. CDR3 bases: TGTGCCAGCTCAAACAGGGATTCTGGAAACACCATATATTTT. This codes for CASSNRDSGNTIYF.

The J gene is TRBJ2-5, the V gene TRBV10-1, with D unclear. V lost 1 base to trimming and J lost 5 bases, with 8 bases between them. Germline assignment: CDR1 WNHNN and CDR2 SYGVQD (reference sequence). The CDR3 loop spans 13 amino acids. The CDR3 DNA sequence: TGCGCCAGCAGTGAGTGTGGGCCGGAGACCCAGTACTTC. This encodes CASSECGPETQYF.

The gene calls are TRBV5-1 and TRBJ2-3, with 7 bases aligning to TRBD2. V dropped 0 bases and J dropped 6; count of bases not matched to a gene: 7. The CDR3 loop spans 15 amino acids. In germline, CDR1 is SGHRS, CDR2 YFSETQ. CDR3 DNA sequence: TGCGCCAGCAGCTTGGGTCCGGGAGGCAAGGATACGCAGTATTTT. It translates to CASSLGPGGKDTQYF.

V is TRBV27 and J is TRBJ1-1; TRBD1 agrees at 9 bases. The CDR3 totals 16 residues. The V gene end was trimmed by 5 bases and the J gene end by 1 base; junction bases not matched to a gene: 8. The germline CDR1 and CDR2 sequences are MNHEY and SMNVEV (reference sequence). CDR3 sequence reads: CASSLSTGGSNTEAFF. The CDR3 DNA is TGTGCCAGCAGTCTTTCAACAGGGGGCTCGAACACTGAAGCTTTCTTT.

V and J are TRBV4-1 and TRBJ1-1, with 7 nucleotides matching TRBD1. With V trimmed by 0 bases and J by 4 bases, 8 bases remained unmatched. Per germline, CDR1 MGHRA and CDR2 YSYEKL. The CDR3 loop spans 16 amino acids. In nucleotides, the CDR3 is TGCGCCAGCAGCCAAGAAGGGGTAGGGGGCTTCACTGAAGCTTTCTTT. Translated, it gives CASSQEGVGGFTEAFF.

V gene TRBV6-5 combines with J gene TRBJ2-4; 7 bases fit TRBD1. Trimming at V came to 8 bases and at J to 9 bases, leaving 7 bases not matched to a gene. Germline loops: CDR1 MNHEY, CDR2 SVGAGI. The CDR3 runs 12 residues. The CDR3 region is CASGDSWVIQYF. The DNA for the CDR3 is TGTGCCAGCGGGGACAGTTGGGTCATTCAGTACTTC.

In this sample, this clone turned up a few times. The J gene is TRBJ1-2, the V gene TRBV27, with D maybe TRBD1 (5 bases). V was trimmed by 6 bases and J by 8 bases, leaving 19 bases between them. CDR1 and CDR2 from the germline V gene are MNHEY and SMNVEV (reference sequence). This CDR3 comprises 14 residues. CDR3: CASSSRPGLRGYTF. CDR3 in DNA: TGTGCCAGCAGCTCCCGACCGGGACTCAGGGGCTACACCTTC.

Here the CDR3 DNA reads TGTGCCAGCAGATCGACAGTAGTCTACGAGCAGTACTTC. Translated, it gives CASRSTVVYEQYF. V usage is TRBV27 and J usage is TRBJ2-7, with D maybe TRBD1 (5 bases). The CDR3 extends over 13 amino acids. Per germline, CDR1 MNHEY and CDR2 SMNVEV (reference sequence). Trimming left V 6 bases short and J 3 bases short, with 12 bases between.

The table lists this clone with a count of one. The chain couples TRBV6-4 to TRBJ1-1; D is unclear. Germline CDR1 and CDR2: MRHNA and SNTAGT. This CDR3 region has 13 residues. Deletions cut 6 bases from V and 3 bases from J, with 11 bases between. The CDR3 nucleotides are TGTGCCAGCAGCGCCGCAGGTGACACTGAAGCTTTCTTT. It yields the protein CASSAAGDTEAFF.

DNA for the CDR3: TGTGCCAGCAGCCAAGAGCGGGTCTACGAGCAGTACTTC. It encodes CASSQERVYEQYF. The gene calls are TRBV4-2 and TRBJ2-7, with D perhaps matching TRBD2 (5 bases). The CDR3 is 13 amino acids. V lost 0 bases and J lost 3, with 6 bases in between. The V gene's germline CDR1 is LGHNA and CDR2 YNFKEQ.

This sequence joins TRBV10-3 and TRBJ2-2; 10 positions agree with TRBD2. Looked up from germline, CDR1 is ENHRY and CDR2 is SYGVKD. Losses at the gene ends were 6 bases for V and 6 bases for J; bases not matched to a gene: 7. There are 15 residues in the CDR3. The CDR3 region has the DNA TGTGCCATCAGCCCAGCGGGGGGGCTGGCCGGGGAGCTGTTTTTT. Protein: CAISPAGGLAGELFF.

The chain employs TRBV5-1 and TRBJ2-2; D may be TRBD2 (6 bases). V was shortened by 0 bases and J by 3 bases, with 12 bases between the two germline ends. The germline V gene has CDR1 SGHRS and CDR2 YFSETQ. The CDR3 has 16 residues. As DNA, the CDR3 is TGCGCCAGCAGCTTGGTCCGTGGGGGGTACACCGGGGAGCTGTTTTTT. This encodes CASSLVRGGYTGELFF.

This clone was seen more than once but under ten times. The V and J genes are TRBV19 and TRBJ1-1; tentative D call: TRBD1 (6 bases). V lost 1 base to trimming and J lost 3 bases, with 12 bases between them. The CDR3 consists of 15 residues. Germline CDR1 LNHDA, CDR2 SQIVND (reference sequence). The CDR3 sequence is CASSIGGGRYTEAFF. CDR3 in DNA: TGTGCCAGTAGTATAGGTGGGGGCCGATACACTGAAGCTTTCTTT. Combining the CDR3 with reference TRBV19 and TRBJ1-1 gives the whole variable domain DGGITQSPKYLFRKEGQNVTLSCEQNLNHDAMYWYRQDPGQGLRLIYYSQIVNDFQKGDIAEGYSVSREKKESFPLTVTSAQKNPTAFYLCASSIGGGRYTEAFFGQGTRLTVV.

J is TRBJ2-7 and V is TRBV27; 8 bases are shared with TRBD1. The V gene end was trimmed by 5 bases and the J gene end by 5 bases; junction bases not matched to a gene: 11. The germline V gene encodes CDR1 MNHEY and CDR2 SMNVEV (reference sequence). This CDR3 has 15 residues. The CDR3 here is CASSPLDRARDEQYF. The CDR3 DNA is TGTGCCAGCAGTCCCTTGGACAGGGCGCGCGACGAGCAGTACTTC.

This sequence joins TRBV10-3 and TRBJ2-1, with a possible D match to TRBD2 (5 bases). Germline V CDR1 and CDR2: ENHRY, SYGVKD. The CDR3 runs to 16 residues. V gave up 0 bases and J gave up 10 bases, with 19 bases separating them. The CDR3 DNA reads TGTGCCATCAGTGAGTCCGGCGGGTGGGCCACCGGGGAGCAGTTCTTC. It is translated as CAISESGGWATGEQFF.

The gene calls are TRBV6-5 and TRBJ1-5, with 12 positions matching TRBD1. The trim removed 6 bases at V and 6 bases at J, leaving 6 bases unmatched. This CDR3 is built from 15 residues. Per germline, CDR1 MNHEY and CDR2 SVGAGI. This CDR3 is CASSSGTGGLQPQHF. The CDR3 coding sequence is TGTGCCAGCAGCAGCGGGACAGGGGGCCTTCAGCCCCAGCATTTT.

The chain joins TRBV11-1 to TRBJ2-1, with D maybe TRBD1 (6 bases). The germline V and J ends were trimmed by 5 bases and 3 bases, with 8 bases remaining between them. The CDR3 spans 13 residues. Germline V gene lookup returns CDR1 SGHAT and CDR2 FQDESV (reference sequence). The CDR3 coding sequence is TGTGCCAGCAGCCCCAGGGGCTACAATGAGCAGTTCTTC. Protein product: CASSPRGYNEQFF.

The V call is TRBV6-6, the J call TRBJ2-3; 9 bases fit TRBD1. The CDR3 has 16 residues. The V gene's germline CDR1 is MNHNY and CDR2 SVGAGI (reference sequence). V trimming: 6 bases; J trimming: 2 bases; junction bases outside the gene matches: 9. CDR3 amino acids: CASRFGTGFHTDTQYF. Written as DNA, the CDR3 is TGTGCCAGCAGATTCGGGACAGGGTTTCACACAGATACGCAGTATTTT.